Included here is one T cell receptor beta chain sequence, with context. Its antigen is still unknown. CDR1 SGHRS and CDR2 YFSETQ come from the germline V gene. This CDR3 is 16 amino acids long. UMIs bearing a 6-nucleotide sample barcode were added through template switching. From the 5' RACE reads, TCRdb lists one entry per CDR3 protein and no DNA. This sample's clone table lists hundreds of thousands of distinct CDR3 sequences. This sample is drawn from a study of monozygotic twins with inflammatory bowel disease. Findings and limits, study-wide: Ultimately, a single strong signal or clonotype associated with IBD was not supported.

The sample comprised blood. The rearrangement joins TRBV5-1 to TRBJ2-6. The clonotype originates from a human donor with ulcerative colitis or Crohn's disease, or a healthy co-twin of an affected twin (not recorded which). The CDR3 sequence: CASSLMWNSGANVLTF. Complete variable domain (other parts from reference TRBV5-1 and TRBJ2-6): KAGVTQTPRYLIKTRGQQVTLSCSPISGHRSVSWYQQTPGQGLQFLFEYFSETQRNKGNFPGRFSGRQFSNSRSEMNVSTLELGDSALYLCASSLMWNSGANVLTFGAGSRLTVL.